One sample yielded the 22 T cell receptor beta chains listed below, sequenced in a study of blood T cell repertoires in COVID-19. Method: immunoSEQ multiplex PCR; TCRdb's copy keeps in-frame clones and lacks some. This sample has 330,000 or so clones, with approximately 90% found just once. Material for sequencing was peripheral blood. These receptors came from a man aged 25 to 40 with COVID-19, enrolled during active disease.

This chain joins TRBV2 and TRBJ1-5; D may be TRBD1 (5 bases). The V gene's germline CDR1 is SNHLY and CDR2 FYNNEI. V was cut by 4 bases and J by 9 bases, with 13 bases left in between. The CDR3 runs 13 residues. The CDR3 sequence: CASSGGVNRPQHF. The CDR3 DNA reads TGTGCCAGCAGTGGGGGGGTCAATAGGCCCCAGCATTTT.

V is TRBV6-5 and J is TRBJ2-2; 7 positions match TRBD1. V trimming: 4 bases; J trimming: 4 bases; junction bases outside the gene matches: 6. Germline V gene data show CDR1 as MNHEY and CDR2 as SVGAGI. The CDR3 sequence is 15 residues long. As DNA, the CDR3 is TGTGCCAGCAGTTCCGGACAGGCGGCCACCGGGGAGCTGTTTTTT. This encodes CASSSGQAATGELFF.

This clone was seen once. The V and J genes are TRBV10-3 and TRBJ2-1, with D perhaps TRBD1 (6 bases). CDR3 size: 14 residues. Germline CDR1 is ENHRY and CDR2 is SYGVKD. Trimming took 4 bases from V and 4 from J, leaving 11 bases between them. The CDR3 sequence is CAISAGQIYNEQFF. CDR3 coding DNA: TGTGCCATCAGTGCGGGACAAATATACAATGAGCAGTTCTTC.

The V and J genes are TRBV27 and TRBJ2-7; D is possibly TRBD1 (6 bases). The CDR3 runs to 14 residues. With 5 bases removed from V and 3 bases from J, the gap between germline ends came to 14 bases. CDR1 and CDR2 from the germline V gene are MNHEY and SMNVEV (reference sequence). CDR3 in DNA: TGTGCCAGCAGTCCCGCCGGACAGATCTACGAGCAGTACTTC. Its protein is CASSPAGQIYEQYF.

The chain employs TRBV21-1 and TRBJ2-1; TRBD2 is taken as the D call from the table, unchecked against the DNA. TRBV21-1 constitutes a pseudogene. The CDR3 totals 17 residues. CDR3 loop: CASSKGRSGSSYNEQFF. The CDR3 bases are TGTGCCAGCAGCAAAGGAAGGAGCGGGAGCTCCTACAATGAGCAGTTCTTC.

The CDR3 protein is CATSVRDRGRQFF. The CDR3, as DNA: TGTGCCACCAGTGTCCGGGACAGGGGGCGGCAGTTCTTC. V is TRBV24-1 and J is TRBJ2-1, with 12 bases aligning to TRBD1. This CDR3 spans 13 amino acids. The J segment lost 12 bases and the V segment lost 5 bases, leaving 4 bases of the junction unmatched. CDR1 and CDR2 (germline): KGHDR, SFDVKD.

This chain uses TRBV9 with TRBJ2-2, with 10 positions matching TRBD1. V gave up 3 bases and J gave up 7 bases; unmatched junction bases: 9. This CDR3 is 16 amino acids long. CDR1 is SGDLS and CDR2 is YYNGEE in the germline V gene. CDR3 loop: CASSAGQGRFNGELFF. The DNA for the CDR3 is TGTGCCAGCAGCGCGGGACAGGGGAGGTTTAACGGGGAGCTGTTTTTT.

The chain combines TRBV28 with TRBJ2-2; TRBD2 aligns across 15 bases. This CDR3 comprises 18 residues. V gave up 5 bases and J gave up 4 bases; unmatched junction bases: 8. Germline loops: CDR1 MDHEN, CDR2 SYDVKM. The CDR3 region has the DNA TGTGCCAGCAGTCCAGGACTAGCGGGAGGGCGGGGCACCGGGGAGCTGTTTTTT. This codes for CASSPGLAGGRGTGELFF.

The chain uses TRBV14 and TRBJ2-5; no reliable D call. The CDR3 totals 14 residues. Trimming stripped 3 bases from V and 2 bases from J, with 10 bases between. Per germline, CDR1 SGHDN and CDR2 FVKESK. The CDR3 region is CASSHVTLQETQYF. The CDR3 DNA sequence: TGTGCCAGCAGCCATGTCACTTTACAAGAGACCCAGTACTTC. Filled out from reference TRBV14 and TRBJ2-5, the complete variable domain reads EAGVTQFPSHSVIEKGQTVTLRCDPISGHDNLYWYRRVMGKEIKFLLHFVKESKQDESGMPNNRFLAERTGGTYSTLKVQPAELEDSGVYFCASSHVTLQETQYFGPGTRLLVL.

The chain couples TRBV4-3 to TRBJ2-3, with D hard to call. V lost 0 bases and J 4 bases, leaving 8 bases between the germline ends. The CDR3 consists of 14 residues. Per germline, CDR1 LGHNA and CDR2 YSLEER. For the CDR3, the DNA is TGCGCCAGCAGCCAAGAAAGCTTCGCAGATACGCAGTATTTT. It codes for CASSQESFADTQYF.

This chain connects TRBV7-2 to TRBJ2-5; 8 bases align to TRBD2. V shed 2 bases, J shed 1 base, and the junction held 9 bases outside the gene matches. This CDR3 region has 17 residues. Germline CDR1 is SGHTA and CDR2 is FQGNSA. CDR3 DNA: TGTGCCAGCAGCTTAATGAAGCGGGGGCACCGCCAAGAGACCCAGTACTTC. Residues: CASSLMKRGHRQETQYF. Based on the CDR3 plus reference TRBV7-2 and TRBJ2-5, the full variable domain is GAGVSQSPSNKVTEKGKDVELRCDPISGHTALYWYRQSLGQGLEFLIYFQGNSAPDKSGLPSDRFSAERTGGSVSTLTIQRTQQEDSAVYLCASSLMKRGHRQETQYFGPGTRLLVL.

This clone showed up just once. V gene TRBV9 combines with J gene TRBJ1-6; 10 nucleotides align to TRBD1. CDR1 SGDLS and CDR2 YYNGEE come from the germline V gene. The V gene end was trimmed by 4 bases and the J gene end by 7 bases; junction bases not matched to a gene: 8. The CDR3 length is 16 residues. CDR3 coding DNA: TGTGCCAGCAGCATTGGGACAGGGGATATCAATTCACCCCTCCACTTT. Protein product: CASSIGTGDINSPLHF.

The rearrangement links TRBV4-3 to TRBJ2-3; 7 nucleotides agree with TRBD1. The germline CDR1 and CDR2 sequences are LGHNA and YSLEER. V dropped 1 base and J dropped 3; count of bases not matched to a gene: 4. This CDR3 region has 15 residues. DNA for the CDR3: TGCGCCAGCAGCCAAGTGGGACAGTCTACAGATACGCAGTATTTT. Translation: CASSQVGQSTDTQYF.

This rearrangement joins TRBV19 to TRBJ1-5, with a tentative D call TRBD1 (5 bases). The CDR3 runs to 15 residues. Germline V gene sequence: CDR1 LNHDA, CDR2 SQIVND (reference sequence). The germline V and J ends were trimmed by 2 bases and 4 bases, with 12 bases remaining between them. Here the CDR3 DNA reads TGTGCCAGTAGTATAATGGGGGGAGGGAATCAGCCCCAGCATTTT. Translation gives CASSIMGGGNQPQHF. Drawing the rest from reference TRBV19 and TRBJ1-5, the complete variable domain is DGGITQSPKYLFRKEGQNVTLSCEQNLNHDAMYWYRQDPGQGLRLIYYSQIVNDFQKGDIAEGYSVSREKKESFPLTVTSAQKNPTAFYLCASSIMGGGNQPQHFGDGTRLSIL.

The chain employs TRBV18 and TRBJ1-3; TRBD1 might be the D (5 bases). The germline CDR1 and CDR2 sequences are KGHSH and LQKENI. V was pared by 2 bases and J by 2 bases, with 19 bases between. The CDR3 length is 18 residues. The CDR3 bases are TGTGCCAGCTCACCATCGGAGTGGGGCCTTAACCCTGGAAACACCATATATTTT. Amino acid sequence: CASSPSEWGLNPGNTIYF.

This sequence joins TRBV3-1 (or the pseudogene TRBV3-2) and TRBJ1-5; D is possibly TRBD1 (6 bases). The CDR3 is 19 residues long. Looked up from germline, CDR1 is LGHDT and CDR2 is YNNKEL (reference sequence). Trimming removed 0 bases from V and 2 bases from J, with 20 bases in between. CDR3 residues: CASSQDFVTGMGGNQPQHF. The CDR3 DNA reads TGTGCCAGCAGCCAAGATTTCGTTACAGGGATGGGGGGCAATCAGCCCCAGCATTTT.

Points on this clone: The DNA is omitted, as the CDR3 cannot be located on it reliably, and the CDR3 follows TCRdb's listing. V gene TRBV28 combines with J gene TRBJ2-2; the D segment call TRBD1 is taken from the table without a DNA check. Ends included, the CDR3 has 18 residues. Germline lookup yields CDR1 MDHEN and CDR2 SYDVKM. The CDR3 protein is CASSSAPGTGTNTGELFF.

CDR3 protein: CASSSGLSSYEQYF. The CDR3 nucleotides read TGTGCCAGCTCATCCGGACTCAGCTCCTACGAGCAGTACTTC. The rearrangement uses TRBV18 and TRBJ2-7, with a weak D call TRBD2 (5 bases). The CDR3 has 14 residues. Trimming left V 5 bases short and J 0 bases short, with 11 bases between. Per germline, CDR1 KGHSH and CDR2 LQKENI. Complete variable domain (other parts from reference TRBV18 and TRBJ2-7): NAGVMQNPRHLVRRRGQEARLRCSPMKGHSHVYWYRQLPEEGLKFMVYLQKENIIDESGMPKERFSAEFPKEGPSILRIQQVVRGDSAAYFCASSSGLSSYEQYFGPGTRLTVT.

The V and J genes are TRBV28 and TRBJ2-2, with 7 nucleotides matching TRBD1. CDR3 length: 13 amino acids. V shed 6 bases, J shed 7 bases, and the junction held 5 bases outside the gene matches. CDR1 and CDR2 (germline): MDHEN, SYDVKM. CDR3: CASRTGQGGELFF. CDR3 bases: TGTGCCAGCAGGACAGGGCAGGGCGGGGAGCTGTTTTTT.

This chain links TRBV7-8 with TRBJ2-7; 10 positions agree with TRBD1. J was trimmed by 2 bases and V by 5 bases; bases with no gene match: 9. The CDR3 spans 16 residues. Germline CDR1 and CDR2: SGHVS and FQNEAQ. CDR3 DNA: TGTGCCAGCAGCATAGGACAGGGGGGGGATACCTACGAGCAGTACTTC. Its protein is CASSIGQGGDTYEQYF.

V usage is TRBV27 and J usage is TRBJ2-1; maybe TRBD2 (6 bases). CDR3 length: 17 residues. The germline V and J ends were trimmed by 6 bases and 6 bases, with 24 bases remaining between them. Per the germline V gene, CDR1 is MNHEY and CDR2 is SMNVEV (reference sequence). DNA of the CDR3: TGTGCCAGCAGACCCCGCCCTCTAGCGCCCGTGGGCAATGAGCAGTTCTTC. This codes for CASRPRPLAPVGNEQFF.

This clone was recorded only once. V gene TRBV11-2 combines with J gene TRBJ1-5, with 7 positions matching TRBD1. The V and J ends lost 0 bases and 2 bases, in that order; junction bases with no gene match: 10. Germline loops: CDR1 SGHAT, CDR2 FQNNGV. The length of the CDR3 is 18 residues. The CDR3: CASSLETGPGIGNQPQHF. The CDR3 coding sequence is TGTGCCAGCAGCTTAGAGACAGGGCCTGGTATCGGCAATCAGCCCCAGCATTTT.